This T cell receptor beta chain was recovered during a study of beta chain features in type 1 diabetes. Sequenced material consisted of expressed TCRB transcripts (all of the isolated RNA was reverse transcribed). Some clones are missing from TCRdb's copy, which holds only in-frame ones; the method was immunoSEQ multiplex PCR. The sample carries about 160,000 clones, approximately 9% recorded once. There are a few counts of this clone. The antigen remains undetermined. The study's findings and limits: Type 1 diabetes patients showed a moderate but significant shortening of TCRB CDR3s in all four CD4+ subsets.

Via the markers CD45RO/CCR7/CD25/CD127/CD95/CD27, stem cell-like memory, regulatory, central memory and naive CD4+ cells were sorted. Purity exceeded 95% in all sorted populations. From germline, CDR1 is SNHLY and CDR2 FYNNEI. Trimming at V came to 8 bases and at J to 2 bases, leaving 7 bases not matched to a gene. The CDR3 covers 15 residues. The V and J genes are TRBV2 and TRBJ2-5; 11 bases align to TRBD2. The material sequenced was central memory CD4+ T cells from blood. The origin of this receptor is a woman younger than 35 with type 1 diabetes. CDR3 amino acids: CASGTSGGIQETQYF. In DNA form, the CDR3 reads TGTGCCAGCGGAACTAGCGGGGGAATACAAGAGACCCAGTACTTC.